This T cell receptor (beta chain) was identified in a study of T cell repertoires in ileal Crohn's disease. Data came from immunoSEQ multiplex PCR; TCRdb stores just in-frame clones and leaves some out. The sample holds roughly 28,000 clones, roughly 77% seen once. From germline, CDR1 is WSHSY and CDR2 SAAADI. This CDR3 comprises 15 residues. V lost 5 bases and J lost 2, with 15 bases in between. The sequence was obtained from an adult with Crohn's disease. The chain carries TRBV10-2 and TRBJ2-5, with a possible D match to TRBD2 (6 bases). Sample: ileal tissue. CDR3 bases: TGCGCCAGCAGTCTGACCGGGAGTCCACAAGAGACCCAGTACTTC. Encoded protein: CASSLTGSPQETQYF.